One sample yielded the 12 T cell receptor beta chains listed below, sequenced in a study of CXCR3-negative and CXCR3-positive naive CD8 T cells. No antigens are known for them. cDNA libraries for TRB were generated by 5' RACE incorporating UMI labels. Reanalyzing the 5' RACE reads, TCRdb keeps one entry per CDR3 protein, without DNA. This sample carries some 150,000 distinct CDR3 sequences, with 0.4% to 0.5% going to the ten biggest clones. Findings of the study overall: Relative to CXCR3-negative naive cells, CXCR3-positive naive cells had more hydrophobic TRB CDR3s.

What was sequenced was naive CXCR3+ CD8+ T cells from blood. The subset was: CD45RO-CCR7+CD27+CD95- naive CD8+ T cells expressing CXCR3 (TNR3+). These receptors were obtained from a human donor in good health. Some clones in this sample may be carry-over from other donors' samples.

The genes are TRBV29-1 and TRBJ1-5; TCRdb designates TRBD1, a call that cannot be tested without DNA. This CDR3 region has 16 residues. Germline-derived CDR1 and CDR2 are SQVTM and ANQGSEA. CDR3 amino acids: CSVVEGGQGVNQPQHF.

The chain joins TRBV29-1 to TRBJ2-1; there is no DNA to check the TCRdb D call of TRBD2. Per germline, CDR1 SQVTM and CDR2 ANQGSEA. The CDR3 sequence is 16 residues long. CDR3 loop: CSVPLLREPSYNEQFF.

This sequence joins TRBV7-9 and TRBJ2-7; the D call from TCRdb, TRBD1, cannot be confirmed without DNA. This CDR3 is 15 amino acids long. Germline CDR1 is SEHNR and CDR2 is FQNEAQ (reference sequence). The CDR3: CASSLLGQHSNEQYF.

V gene TRBV7-6 combines with J gene TRBJ1-1; checking the TCRdb D call of TRBD1 is not possible without DNA. The length of the CDR3 is 13 residues. CDR1 and CDR2 (germline): SGHVS, FNYEAQ. The CDR3 loop is CASSLGEGTEAFF.

The chain is built from TRBV6-5 and TRBJ1-1. Germline values: CDR1 MNHEY, CDR2 SVGAGI. This CDR3 contains 14 residues. The chain's CDR3 is CATQRGTSNTEAFF.

The chain joins TRBV10-1 to TRBJ1-1. In germline, CDR1 is WNHNN, CDR2 SYGVQD (reference sequence). CDR3 length equals 16 residues. This chain's CDR3 is CASSEGAGLQGTEAFF.

The chain carries TRBV7-8 and TRBJ2-7; the TCRdb call, TRBD1, lacks DNA for checking. Germline V gives CDR1 SGHVS, CDR2 FQNEAQ. This CDR3 contains 17 residues. This CDR3 is CASSYVSGGQGTYEQYF.

The chain uses TRBV28 and TRBJ2-7; there is no DNA to check the TCRdb D call of TRBD2. CDR1 and CDR2 (germline): MDHEN, SYDVKM. CDR3 length: 17 residues. CDR3 region: CASRTQGLAPASYEQYF.

V is TRBV10-3 and J is TRBJ2-3. The CDR3 is made up of 14 amino acids. CDR1 ENHRY and CDR2 SYGVKD come from the germline V gene. CDR3 residues: CAISESKATDTQYF.

The gene calls are TRBV28 and TRBJ2-1. In germline, CDR1 is MDHEN, CDR2 SYDVKM. This CDR3 spans 15 amino acids. CDR3 sequence reads: CASRSGVSSYNEQFF.

The chain links TRBV10-3 to TRBJ2-2. Germline assignment: CDR1 ENHRY and CDR2 SYGVKD. CDR3 length: 15 amino acids. The chain's CDR3 is CAISVGRINTGELFF.

The chain combines TRBV12-3 or TRBV12-4 with TRBJ2-5; TCRdb names TRBD2, which stays unverified in the absence of DNA. The CDR3 spans 16 residues. The CDR3: CASSSTSGMGQETQYF.